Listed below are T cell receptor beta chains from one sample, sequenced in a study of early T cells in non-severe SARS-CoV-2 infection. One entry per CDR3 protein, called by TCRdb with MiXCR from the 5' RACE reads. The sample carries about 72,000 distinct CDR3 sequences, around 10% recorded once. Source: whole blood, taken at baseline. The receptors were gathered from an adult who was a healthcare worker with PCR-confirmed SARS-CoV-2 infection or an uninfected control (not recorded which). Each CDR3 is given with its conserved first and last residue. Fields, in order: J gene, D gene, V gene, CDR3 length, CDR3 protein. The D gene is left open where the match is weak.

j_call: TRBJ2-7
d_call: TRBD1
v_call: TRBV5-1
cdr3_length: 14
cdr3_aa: CASSRDRAEHEQYF

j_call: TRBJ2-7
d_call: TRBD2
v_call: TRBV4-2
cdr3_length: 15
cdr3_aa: CASSPLAGNFYEQYF

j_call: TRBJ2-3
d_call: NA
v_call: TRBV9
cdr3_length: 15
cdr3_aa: CASSVVPGPTDTQYF

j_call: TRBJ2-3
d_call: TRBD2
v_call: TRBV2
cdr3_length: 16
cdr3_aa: CASSGVTSGPTDTQYF

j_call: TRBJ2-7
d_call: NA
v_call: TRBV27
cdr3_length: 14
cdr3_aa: CASSFRQEPYEQYF

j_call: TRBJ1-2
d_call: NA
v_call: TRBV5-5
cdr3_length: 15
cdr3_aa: CASSYRGGAGYGYTF

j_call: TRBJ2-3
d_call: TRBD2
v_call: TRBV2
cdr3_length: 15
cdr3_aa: CASRTLAGGTDTQYF

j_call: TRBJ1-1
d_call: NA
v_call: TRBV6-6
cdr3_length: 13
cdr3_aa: CAIWWGLNTEAFF

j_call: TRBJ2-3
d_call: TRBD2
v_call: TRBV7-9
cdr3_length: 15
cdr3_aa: CASSFGGGTRDTQYF

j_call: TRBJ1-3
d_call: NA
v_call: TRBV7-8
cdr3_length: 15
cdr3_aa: CASSLWQGSENTIYF

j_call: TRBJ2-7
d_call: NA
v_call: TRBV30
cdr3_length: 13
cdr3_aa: CAWSVGSSYEQYF

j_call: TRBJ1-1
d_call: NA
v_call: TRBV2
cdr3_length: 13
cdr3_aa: CASSNREDTEAFF

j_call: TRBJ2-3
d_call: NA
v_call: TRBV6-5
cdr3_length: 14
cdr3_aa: CASSYSPRTDTRYF

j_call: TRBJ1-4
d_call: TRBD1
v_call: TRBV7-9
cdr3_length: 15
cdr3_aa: CASSRGTGINEKLFF

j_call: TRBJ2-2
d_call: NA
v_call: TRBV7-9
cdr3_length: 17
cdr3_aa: CASSLAYSGQDTGELFF

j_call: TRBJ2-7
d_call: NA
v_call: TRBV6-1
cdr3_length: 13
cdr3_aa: CASSDLSRGEQYF

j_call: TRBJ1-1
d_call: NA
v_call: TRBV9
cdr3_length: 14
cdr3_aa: CASSFDILNTEAFF

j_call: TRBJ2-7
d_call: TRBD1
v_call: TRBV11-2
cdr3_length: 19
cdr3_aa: CASSLAYRVTYGTDYEQYF

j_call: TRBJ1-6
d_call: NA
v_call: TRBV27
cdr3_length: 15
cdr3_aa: CASSMDRPIGSPLHF

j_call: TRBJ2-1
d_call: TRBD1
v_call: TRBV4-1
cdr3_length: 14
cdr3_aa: CASSPGTGYNEQFF

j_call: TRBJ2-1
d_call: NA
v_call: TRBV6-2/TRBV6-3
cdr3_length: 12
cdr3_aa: CASSYSRHEQFF

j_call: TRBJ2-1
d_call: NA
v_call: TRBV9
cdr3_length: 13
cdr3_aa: CASSVGLRDEQFF

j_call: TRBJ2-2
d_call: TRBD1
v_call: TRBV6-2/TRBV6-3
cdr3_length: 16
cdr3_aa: CASSYSGRGPTGELFF

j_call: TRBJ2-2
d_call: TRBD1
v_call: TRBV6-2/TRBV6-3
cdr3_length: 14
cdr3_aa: CASGDSPNTGELFF

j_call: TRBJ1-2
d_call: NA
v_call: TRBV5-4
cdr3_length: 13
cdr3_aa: CASSLDWDSGYTF

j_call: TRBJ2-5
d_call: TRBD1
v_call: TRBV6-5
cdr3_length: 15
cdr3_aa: CASSYSRTGGETQYF

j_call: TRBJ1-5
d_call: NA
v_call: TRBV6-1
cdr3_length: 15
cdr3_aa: CASSEITGIGQPQHF

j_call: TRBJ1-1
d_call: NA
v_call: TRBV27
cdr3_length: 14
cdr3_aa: CASSLSSGDTEAFF

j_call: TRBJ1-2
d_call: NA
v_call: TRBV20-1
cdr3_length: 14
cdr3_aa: CSARVTGTDYGYTF

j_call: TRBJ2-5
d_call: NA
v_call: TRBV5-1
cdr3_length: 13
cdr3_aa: CASSGGLKETQYF

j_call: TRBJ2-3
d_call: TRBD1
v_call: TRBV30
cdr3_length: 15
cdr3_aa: CAWSVLRGRSDTQYF

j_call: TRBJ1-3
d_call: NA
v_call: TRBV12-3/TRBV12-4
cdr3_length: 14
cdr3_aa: CASSPGFSGNTIYF

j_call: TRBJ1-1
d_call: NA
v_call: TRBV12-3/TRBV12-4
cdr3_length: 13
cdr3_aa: CASSLRRNTEAFF

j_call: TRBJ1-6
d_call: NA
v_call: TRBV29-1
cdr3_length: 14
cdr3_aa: CSVRKGNYNSPLHF

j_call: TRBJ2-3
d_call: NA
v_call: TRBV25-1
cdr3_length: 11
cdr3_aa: CASSYIDTQYF